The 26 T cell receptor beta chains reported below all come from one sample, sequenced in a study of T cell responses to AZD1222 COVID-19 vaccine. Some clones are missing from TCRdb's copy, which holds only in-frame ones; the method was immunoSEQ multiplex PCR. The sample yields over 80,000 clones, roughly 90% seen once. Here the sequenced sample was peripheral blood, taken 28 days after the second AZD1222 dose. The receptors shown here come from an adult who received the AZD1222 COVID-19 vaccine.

The chain's CDR3 is CASSRGASANTGELFF. The CDR3, as DNA: TGCGCCAGCAGCCGAGGGGCGTCCGCGAACACCGGGGAGCTGTTTTTT. The rearrangement links TRBV4-1 to TRBJ2-2; either TRBD1 or TRBD2 may fit D (5 bases each). The CDR3 spans 16 residues. Deletions cut 4 bases from V and 0 bases from J, with 12 bases between. Germline V gene data show CDR1 as MGHRA and CDR2 as YSYEKL.

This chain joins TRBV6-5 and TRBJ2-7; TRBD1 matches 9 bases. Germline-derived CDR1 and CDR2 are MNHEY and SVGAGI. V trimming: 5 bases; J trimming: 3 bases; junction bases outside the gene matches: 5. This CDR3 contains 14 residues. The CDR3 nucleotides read TGTGCCAGCAGTCCCGGGACAGGGCTCTACGAGCAGTACTTC. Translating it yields CASSPGTGLYEQYF.

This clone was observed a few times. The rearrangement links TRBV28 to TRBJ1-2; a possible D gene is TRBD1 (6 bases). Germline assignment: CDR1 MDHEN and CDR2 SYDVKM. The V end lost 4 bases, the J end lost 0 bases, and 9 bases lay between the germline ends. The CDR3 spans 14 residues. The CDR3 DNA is TGTGCCAGCAGTTCTCAGGGGCCTAACTATGGCTACACCTTC. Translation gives CASSSQGPNYGYTF.

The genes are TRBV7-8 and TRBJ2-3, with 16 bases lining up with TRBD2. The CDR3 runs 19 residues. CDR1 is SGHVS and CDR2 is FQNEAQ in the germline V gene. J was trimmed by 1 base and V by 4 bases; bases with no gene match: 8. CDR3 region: CASSSAPGLAGGGTDTQYF. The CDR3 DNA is TGTGCCAGCAGCTCCGCCCCGGGACTAGCGGGGGGGGGCACAGATACGCAGTATTTT.

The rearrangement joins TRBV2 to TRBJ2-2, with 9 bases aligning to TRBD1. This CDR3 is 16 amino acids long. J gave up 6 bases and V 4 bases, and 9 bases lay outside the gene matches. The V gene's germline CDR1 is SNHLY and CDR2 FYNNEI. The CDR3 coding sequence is TGTGCCAGCAGTGTTCTGGGACAGGGCTCCGCCGGGGAGCTGTTTTTT. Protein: CASSVLGQGSAGELFF.

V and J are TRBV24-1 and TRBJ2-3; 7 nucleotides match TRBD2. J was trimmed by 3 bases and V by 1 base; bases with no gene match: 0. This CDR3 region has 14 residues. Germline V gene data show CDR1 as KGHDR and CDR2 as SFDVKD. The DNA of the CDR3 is TGTGCCACCAGTGATTTCGGGGGGACAGATACGCAGTATTTT. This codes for CATSDFGGTDTQYF.

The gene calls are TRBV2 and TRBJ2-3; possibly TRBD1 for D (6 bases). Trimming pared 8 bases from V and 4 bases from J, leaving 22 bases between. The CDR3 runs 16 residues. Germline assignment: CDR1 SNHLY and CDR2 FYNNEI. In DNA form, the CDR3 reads TGTGCCAGCCTCAAGAGGGGCGCAAAGGGGGCAGATACGCAGTATTTT. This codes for CASLKRGAKGADTQYF. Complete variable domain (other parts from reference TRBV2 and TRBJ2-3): EPEVTQTPSHQVTQMGQEVILRCVPISNHLYFYWYRQILGQKVEFLVSFYNNEISEKSEIFDDQFSVERPDGSNFTLKIRSTKLEDSAMYFCASLKRGAKGADTQYFGPGTRLTVL.

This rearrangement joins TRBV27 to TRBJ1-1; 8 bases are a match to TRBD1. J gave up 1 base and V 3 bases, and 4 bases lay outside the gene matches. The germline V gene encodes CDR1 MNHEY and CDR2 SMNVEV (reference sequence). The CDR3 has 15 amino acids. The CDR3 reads CASSFLGQGNTEAFF. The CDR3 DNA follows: TGTGCCAGCAGTTTCCTAGGACAGGGGAACACTGAAGCTTTCTTT.

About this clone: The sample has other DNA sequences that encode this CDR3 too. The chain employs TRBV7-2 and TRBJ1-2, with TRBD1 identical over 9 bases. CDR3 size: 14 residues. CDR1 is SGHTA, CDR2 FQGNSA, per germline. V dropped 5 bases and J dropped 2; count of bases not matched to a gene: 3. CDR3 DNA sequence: TGTGCCAGCAGCCCCGGACAGGGGAACTATGGCTACACCTTC. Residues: CASSPGQGNYGYTF.

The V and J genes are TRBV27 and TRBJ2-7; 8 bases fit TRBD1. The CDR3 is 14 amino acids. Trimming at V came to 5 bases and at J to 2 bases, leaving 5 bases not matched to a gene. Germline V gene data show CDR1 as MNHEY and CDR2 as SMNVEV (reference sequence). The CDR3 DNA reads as TGTGCCAGCAGTCTCGGGACAGGAGCCTACGAGCAGTACTTC. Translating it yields CASSLGTGAYEQYF.

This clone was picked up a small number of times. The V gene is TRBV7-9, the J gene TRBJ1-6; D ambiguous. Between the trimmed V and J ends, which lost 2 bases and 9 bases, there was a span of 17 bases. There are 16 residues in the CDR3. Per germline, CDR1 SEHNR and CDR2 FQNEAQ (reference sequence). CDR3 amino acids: CASSLHEKGVSSPLHF. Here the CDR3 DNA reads TGTGCCAGCAGCTTACACGAAAAGGGCGTAAGTTCACCCCTCCACTTT.

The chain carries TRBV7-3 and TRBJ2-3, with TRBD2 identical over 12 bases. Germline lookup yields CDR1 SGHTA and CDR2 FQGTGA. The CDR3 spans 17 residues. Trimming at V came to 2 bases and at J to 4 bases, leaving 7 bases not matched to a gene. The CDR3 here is CASSLAPLAGGADTQYF. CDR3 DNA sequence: TGTGCCAGCAGCTTAGCGCCGCTAGCGGGAGGGGCAGATACGCAGTATTTT.

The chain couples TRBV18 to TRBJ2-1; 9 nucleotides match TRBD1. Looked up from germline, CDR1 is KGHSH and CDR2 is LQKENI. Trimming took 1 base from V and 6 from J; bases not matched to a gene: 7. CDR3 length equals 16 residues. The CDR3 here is CASSPQDRGDGNEQFF. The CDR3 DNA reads TGTGCCAGCTCACCACAGGACAGGGGCGACGGCAATGAGCAGTTCTTC.

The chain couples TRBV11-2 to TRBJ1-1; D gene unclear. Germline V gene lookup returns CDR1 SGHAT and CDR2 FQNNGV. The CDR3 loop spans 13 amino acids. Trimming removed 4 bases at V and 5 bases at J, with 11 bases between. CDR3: CASSSTFRTEAFF. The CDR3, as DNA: TGTGCCAGCAGCTCCACCTTCCGGACTGAAGCTTTCTTT.

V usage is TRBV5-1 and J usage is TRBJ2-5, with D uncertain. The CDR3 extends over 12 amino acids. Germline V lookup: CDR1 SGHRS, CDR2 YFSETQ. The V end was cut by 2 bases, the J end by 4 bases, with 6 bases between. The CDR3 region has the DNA TGCGCCAGCAGCTTCCAAAGAGAGACCCAGTACTTC. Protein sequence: CASSFQRETQYF.

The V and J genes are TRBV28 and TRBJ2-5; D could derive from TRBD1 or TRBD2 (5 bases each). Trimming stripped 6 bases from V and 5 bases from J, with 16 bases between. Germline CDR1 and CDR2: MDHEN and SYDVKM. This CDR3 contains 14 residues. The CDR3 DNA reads TGTGCCAGCAGACAGACCGGGGCTTCGGAGACCCAGTACTTC. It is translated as CASRQTGASETQYF.

The CDR3 DNA reads as TGTGCCAGCAGTGTGGAGCAGAACACTGAAGCTTTCTTT. The encoded protein is CASSVEQNTEAFF. The chain recombines TRBV2 with TRBJ1-1; D gene uncertain. This CDR3 contains 13 residues. V was clipped by 4 bases and J by 1 base, with 7 bases between them. Germline V CDR1 and CDR2: SNHLY, FYNNEI.

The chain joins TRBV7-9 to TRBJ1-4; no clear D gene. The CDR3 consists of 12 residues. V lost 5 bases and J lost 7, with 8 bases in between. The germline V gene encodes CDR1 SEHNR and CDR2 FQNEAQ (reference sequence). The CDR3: CASSRHGEKLFF. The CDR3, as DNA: TGTGCCAGCAGCCGGCACGGTGAAAAACTGTTTTTT. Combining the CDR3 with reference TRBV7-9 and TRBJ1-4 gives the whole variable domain DTGVSQNPRHKITKRGQNVTFRCDPISEHNRLYWYRQTLGQGPEFLTYFQNEAQLEKSRLLSDRFSAERPKGSFSTLEIQRTEQGDSAMYLCASSRHGEKLFFGSGTQLSVL.

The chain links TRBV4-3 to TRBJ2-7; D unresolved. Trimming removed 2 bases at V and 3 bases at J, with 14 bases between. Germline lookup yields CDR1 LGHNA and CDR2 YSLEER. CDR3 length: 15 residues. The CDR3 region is CASSQLPQVSYEQYF. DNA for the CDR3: TGCGCCAGCAGCCAACTGCCGCAGGTTAGCTACGAGCAGTACTTC.

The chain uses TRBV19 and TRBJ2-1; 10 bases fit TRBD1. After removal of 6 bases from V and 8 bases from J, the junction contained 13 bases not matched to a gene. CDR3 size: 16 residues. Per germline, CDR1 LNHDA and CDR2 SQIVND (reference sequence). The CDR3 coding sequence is TGTGCCAGTAGCGATTGGGGGGGACAGGGGAGCTATGAGCAGTTCTTC. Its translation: CASSDWGGQGSYEQFF.

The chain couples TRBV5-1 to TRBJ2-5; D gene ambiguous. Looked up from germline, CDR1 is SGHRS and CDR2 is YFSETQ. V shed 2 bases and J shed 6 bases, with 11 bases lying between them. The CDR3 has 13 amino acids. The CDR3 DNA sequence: TGCGCCAGCAGCTTTGACCCGCTTCAGACCCAGTACTTC. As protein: CASSFDPLQTQYF.

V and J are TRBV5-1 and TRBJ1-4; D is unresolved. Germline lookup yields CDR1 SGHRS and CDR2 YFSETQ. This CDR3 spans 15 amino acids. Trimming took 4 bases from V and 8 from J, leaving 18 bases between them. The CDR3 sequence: CASSMAGDKWEKLFF. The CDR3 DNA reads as TGCGCCAGCAGCATGGCCGGAGACAAGTGGGAAAAACTGTTTTTT.

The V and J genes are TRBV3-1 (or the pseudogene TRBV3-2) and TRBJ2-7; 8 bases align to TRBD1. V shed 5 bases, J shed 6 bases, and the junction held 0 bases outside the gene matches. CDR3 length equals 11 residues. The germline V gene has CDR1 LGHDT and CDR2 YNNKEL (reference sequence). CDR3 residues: CASSTGGEQYF. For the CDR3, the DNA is TGTGCCAGCAGCACAGGGGGCGAGCAGTACTTC.

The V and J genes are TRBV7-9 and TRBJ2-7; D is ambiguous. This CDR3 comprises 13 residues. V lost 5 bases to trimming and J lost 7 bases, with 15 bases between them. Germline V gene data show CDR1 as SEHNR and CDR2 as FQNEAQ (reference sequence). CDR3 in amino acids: CASSLELTEEQYF. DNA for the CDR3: TGTGCCAGCAGCCTAGAGTTAACGGAGGAGCAGTACTTC.

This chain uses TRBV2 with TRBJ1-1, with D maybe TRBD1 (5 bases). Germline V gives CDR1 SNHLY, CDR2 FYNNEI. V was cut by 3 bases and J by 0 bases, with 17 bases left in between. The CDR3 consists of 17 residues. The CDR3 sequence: CASSDSTGAGMNTEAFF. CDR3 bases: TGTGCCAGCAGTGACTCGACCGGGGCAGGAATGAACACTGAAGCTTTCTTT.

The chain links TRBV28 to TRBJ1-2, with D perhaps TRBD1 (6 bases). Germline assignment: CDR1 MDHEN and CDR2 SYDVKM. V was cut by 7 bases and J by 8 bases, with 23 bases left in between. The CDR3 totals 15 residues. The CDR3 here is CASNPEGQGMEGYTF. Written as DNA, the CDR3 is TGTGCCAGCAACCCTGAGGGGCAGGGGATGGAGGGCTACACCTTC.